This TCR beta chain was recorded in a study of human T cells and chemical hapten exposure. Study overall: Application of 0.01% DPC to the upper back was done by patch test, with a reading at 6 days.

Study observations and caveats: With patch test score, the counts of PT1 expanded TCRs showed a positive correlation.

The sample holds many counts of this clonotype. What it binds is not known. Described time point: pre-sensitization, week 0. Treatment indicated: therapeutic diphenylcyclopropenone sensitization with weekly scalp DPC. The drawing of blood occurred before each patch test was applied. The authors' total RNA extraction used unfractionated whole blood. TCRdb re-analysed the RACE reads in MiXCR, keeping a single row per CDR3 protein. There are 240,000 or so distinct CDR3 sequences in the sample; 7% to 10% occur only once, and 2.3% lies in the top ten. The sample consisted of whole blood, taken in connection with sensitization to the hapten diphenylcyclopropenone (DPC). The receptor was derived from a woman between 40 and 50 years old with alopecia areata. Some clones in this sample may be carry-over from other donors' samples.

CDR3 sequence (DNA): TGCGCCAGCAGCTCCACCCCGAGCTCCTACAATGAGCAGTTCTTC. Protein product: CASSSTPSSYNEQFF. This chain links TRBV5-1 with TRBJ2-1; D remains unclear. Between the trimmed V and J ends, which lost 3 bases and 0 bases, there was a span of 10 bases. From germline, CDR1 is SGHRS and CDR2 YFSETQ. The CDR3 sequence is 15 residues long.